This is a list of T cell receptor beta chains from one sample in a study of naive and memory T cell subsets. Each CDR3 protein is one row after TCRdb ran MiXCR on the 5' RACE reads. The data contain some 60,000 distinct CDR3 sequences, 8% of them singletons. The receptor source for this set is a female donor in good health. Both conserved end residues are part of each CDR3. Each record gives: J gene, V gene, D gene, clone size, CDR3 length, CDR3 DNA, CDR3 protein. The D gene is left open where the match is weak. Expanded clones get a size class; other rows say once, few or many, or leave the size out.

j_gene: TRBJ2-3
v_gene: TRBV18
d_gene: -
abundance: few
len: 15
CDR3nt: TGTGCCAGCTCACCATTGGTAGGGACCACAGATACGCAGTATTTT
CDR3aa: CASSPLVGTTDTQYF

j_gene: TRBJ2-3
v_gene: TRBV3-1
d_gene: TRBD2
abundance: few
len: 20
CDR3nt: TGTGCCAGCAGCCGAAAGGGAATGGGACTAGCGGGGGGGCGCACAGATACGCAGTATTTT
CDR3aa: CASSRKGMGLAGGRTDTQYF

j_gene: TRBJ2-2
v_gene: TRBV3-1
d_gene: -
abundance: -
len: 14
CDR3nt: TGTGCCAGCAGCCGTAAGTTTAACACCGGGGAGCTGTTTTTT
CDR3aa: CASSRKFNTGELFF

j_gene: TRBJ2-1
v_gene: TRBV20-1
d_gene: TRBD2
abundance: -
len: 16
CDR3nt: TGCAGTGCTAGAGCGGCTAGCGGTACCTCCTACAATGAGCAGTTCTTC
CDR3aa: CSARAASGTSYNEQFF

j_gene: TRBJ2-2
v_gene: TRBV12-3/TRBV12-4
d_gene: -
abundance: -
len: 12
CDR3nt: TGTGCCAGCACCCCGGACCGAGGGGAGCTGTTTTTT
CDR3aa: CASTPDRGELFF

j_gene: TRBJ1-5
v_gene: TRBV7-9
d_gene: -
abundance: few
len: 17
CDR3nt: TGTGCCAGCAGCTTAGGCCAGGTTGGGGCAAGGAGTCAGCCCCAGCATTTT
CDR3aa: CASSLGQVGARSQPQHF

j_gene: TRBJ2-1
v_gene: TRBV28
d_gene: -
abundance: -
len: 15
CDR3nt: TGTGCCAGCAGCAGAGACAGGGAGGTAGATAATGAGCAGTTCTTC
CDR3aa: CASSRDREVDNEQFF

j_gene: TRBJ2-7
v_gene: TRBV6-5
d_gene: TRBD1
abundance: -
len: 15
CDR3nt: TGTGCCAGCAGTCTCTCGACAGGGGGAGCGTACGAGCAGTACTTC
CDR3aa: CASSLSTGGAYEQYF

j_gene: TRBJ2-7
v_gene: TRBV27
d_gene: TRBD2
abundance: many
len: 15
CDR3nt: TGTGCCAGCAGTTTATTTCTAGCGGGAGTTGACGAGCAGTACTTC
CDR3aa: CASSLFLAGVDEQYF

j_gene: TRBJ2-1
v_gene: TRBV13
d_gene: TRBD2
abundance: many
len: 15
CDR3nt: TGTGCCAGCAGCTTAGCACTAGCGGGACCTCATGAGCAGTTCTTC
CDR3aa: CASSLALAGPHEQFF

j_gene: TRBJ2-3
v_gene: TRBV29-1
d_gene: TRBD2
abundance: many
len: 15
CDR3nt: TGCAGCGTGGAGAGCGGGGGGGCCGGCGCAGATACGCAGTATTTT
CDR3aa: CSVESGGAGADTQYF

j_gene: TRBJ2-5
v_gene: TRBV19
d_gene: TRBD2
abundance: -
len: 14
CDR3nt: TGTGCCACCCTCGGGACTAGCGGCCCAAGGGCCCAGTACTTC
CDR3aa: CATLGTSGPRAQYF

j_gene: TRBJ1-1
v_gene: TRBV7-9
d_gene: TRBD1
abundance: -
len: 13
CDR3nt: TGTGCCAGCAGCCAACAGGGGGTGCCTGAAGCTTTCTTT
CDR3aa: CASSQQGVPEAFF

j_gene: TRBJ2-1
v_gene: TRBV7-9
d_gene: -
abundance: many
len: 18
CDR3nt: TGTGCCAGCAGCCTACAGTTTTCGGGGCGGGCAACCTACAATGAGCAGTTCTTC
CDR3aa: CASSLQFSGRATYNEQFF

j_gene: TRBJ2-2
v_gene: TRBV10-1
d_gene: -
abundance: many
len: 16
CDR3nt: TGCGCCAGCAGTGAATACAAGGGGGGTTACACCGGGGAGCTGTTTTTT
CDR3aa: CASSEYKGGYTGELFF

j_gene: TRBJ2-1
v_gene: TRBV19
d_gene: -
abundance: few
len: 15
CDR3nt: TGTGCCAGTAGCGCAACGGACAGCTCCTACAATGAGCAGTTCTTC
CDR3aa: CASSATDSSYNEQFF

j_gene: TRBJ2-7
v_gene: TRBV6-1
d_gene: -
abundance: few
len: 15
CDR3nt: TGTGCCAGCAGTGTAACGATCGTAACCTCCTACGAGCAGTACTTC
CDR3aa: CASSVTIVTSYEQYF

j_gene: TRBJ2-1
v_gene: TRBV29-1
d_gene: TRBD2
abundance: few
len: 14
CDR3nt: TGCAGCGTTACACCTAGCGGGGTCTACAATGAGCAGTTCTTC
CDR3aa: CSVTPSGVYNEQFF

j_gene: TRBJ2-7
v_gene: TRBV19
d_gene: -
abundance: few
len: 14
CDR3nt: TGTGCCAGTAGTATAGCGGGCCGCTCCTACGAGCAGTACTTC
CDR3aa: CASSIAGRSYEQYF

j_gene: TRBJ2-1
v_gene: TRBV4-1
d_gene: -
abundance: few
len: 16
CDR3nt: TGCGCCAGCAGCCAAGTACAGGGTGTCACCTACAATGAGCAGTTCTTC
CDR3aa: CASSQVQGVTYNEQFF

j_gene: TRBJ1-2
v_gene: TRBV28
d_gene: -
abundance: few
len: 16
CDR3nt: TGTGCCAGCAGTTACCCGGGGTGGGCAGGGACCTATGGCTACACCTTC
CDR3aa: CASSYPGWAGTYGYTF

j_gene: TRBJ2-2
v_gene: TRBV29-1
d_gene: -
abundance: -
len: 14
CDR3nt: TGCAGCGTTGAAGATCGGGGAGGCGCCGGGGAGCTGTTTTTT
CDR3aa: CSVEDRGGAGELFF

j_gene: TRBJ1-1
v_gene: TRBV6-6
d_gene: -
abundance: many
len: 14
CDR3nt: TGTGCCAGCACCCAGGGGAGGGTAGGAACTGAAGCTTTCTTT
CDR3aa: CASTQGRVGTEAFF

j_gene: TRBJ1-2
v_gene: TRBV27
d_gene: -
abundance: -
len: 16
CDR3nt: TGTGCCAGCAGTCTAAGCCTTAGACGGCGGGACTATGGCTACACCTTC
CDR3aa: CASSLSLRRRDYGYTF

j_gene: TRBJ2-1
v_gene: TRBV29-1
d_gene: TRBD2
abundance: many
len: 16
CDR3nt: TGCAGCGTTGAAGACGGAGCGGGGCTGCCTTACAATGAGCAGTTCTTC
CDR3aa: CSVEDGAGLPYNEQFF

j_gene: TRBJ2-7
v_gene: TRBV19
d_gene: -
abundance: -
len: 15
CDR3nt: TGTGCCAGTAGTACCAGGGGGGGAAACTCCTACGAGCAGTACTTC
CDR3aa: CASSTRGGNSYEQYF

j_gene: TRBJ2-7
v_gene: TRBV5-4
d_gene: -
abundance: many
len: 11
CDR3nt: TGTGCCAGCAGTTTTGGCCTTTGGCAGTACTTC
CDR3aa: CASSFGLWQYF

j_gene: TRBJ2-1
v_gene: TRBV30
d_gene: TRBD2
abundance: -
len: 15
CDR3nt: TGTGCCTGGAGTATAGGGACTAGCGGGGGGGATGAGCAGTTCTTC
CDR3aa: CAWSIGTSGGDEQFF

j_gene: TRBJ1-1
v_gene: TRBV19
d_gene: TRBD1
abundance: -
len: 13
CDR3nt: TGTGCCAGTAGTGCCGGGACAGGGGTAAAAGCTTTCTTT
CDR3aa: CASSAGTGVKAFF

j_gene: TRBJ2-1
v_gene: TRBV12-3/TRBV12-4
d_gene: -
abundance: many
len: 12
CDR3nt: TGTGCCAGCAGTCGCGATTCGAATGAGCAGTTCTTC
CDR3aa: CASSRDSNEQFF